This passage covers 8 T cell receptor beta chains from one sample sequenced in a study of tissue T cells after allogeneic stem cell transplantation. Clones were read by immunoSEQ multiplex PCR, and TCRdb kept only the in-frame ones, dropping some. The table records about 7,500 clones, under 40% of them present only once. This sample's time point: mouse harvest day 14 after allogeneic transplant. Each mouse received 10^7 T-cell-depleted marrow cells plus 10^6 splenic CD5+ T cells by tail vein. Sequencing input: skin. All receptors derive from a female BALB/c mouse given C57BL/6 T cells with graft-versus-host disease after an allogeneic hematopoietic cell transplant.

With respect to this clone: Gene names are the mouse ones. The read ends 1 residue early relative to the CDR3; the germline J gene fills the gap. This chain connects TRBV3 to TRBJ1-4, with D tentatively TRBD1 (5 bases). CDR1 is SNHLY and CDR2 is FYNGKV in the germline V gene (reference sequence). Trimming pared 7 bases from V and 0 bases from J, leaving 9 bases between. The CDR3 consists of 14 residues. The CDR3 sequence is CASKDRISNERLFF. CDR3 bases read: TGTGCCAGCAAAGACAGAATTTCCAACGAAAGATTATTT.

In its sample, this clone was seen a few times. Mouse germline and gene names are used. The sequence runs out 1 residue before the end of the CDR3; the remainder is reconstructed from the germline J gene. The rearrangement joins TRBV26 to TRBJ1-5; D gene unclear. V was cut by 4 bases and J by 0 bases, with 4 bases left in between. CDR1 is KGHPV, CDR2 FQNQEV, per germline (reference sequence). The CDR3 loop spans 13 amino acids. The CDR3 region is CASSHTNNQAPLF. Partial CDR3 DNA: TGTGCCAGCAGTCACACTAACAACCAGGCTCCGCTT.

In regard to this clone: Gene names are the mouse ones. This CDR3 reads CASSLEGWEVFF. The CDR3 DNA, read in part, is TGTGCCAGCAGTCTGGAGGGATGGGAAGTCTTC. The chain couples TRBV26 to TRBJ1-1; D not resolved. The CDR3 end lies 1 residue beyond the end of the read and is filled in from the germline J gene. This CDR3 contains 12 residues. Germline loops: CDR1 KGHPV, CDR2 FQNQEV (reference sequence). With 2 bases removed from V and 8 bases from J, the gap between germline ends came to 9 bases.

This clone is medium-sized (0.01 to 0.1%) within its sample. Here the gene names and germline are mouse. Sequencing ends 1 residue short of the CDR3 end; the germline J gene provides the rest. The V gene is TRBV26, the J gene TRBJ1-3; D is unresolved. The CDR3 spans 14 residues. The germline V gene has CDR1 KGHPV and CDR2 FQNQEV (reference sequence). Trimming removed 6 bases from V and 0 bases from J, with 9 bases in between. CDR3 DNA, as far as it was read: TGTGCCAGCAGCCTCACAGATTCTGGAAATACGCTCTAT. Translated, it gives CASSLTDSGNTLY. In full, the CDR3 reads CASSLTDSGNTLYF.

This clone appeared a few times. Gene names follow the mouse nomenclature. CDR3 in amino acids: CASSLRGDAEQFF. The sequenced part of the CDR3 DNA is TGTGCCAGCAGTCTACGGGGGGATGCTGAGCAGTTC. This chain uses TRBV26 with TRBJ2-1, with D maybe TRBD2 (6 bases). The read gets to within 1 residue of the CDR3 end, and the germline J gene fills in the rest. CDR1 is KGHPV, CDR2 FQNQEV, per germline (reference sequence). The CDR3 has 13 residues. Trimming stripped 3 bases from V and 5 bases from J, with 8 bases between. Full variable domain (rest looked up from reference TRBV26 and TRBJ2-1): NSKVIQTPRYLVKGQGQKAKMRCIPEKGHPVVFWYQQNKNNEFKFLINFQNQEVLQQIDMTEKRFSAECPSNSPCSLEIQSSEAGDSALYLCASSLRGDAEQFFGPGTRLTVL.

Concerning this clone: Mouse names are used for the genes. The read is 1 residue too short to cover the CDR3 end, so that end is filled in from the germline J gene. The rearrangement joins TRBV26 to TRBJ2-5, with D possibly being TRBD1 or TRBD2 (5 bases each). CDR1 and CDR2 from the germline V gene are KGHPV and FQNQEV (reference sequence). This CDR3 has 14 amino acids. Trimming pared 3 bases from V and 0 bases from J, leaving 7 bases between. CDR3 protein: CASSLGGNQDTQYF. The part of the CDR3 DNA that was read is TGTGCCAGCAGTCTCGGGGGTAACCAAGACACCCAGTAC.

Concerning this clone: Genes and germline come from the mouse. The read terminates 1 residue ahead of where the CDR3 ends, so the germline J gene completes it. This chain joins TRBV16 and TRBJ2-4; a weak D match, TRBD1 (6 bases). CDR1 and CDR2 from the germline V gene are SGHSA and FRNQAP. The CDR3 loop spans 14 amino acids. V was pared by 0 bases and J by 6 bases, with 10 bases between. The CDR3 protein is CASSLEGQGNTLYF. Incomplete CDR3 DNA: TGTGCAAGCAGCTTAGAAGGGCAGGGGAACACCTTGTAC.

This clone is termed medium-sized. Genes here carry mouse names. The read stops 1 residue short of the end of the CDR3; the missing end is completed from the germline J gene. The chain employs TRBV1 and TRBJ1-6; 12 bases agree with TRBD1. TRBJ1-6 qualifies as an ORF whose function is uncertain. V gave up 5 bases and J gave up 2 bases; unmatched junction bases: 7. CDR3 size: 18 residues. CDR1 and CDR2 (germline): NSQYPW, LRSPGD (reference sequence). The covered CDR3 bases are TGCACCTGCAGTCTCCGGGACAGGGGGCAGGCCTATAATTCGCCCCTCTAC. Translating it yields CTCSLRDRGQAYNSPLY. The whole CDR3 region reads CTCSLRDRGQAYNSPLYF.